Detailed here is one TCR beta chain. Antigen unknown. The CDR3 is made up of 14 amino acids. Germline V CDR1 and CDR2: LGHNA, YNFKEQ. Trimming removed 0 bases at V and 6 bases at J, with 9 bases between. This sample is drawn from a study of post-analysis software for immune sequencing data. Study-wide context: The courses of disease that were included comprised relapsing-remitting, secondary progressive and progressive-relapsing multiple sclerosis.

Study-level findings and limits: Among 4 or 5 TRBV segments more frequent in patients than controls were TRBV5-6, TRBV5-1 and TRBV20-1.

Unique-molecular-identifier-tagged TCR beta cDNA libraries were used. T cells numbering roughly 1 to 10 million yielded 450,000 to 500,000 cDNA molecules. One entry per CDR3 protein results from TCRdb running MiXCR on the PCR reads. The sample records about 540,000 distinct CDR3 sequences, around a third being singletons. The chain has TRBV4-2 and TRBJ2-1, with D uncertain. The material sequenced was blood. This TCR was recovered from a girl under 18 with multiple sclerosis. Written as DNA, the CDR3 is TGTGCCAGCAGCCAAGAGGGAATGAGCAATGAGCAGTTCTTC. Its protein product is CASSQEGMSNEQFF.